The clone carrying this TCR beta chain was observed once. Recovered participants had two consecutive negative NP/OP PCR tests, healthcare professional clearance, or symptom resolution. This specimen belongs to a study of blood T cell repertoires in COVID-19. Across the study: Donors in the United States, Italy and Spain gave samples during acute or convalescent COVID-19.

Assay: immunoSEQ multiplex PCR; the TCRdb copy retains only in-frame clones and omits some. The table shows approximately 230,000 clones, with approximately 90% occurring only once. J gave up 7 bases and V 4 bases, and 12 bases lay outside the gene matches. The germline gives CDR1 LGHDT, CDR2 YNNKEL (reference sequence). This CDR3 is 15 amino acids long. The specimen was PBMCs or T cells enriched from blood (not recorded which). This chain uses TRBV3-1 (or the pseudogene TRBV3-2) with TRBJ2-7; 8 bases fit TRBD1. The source of this sequence is a man younger than 35 who had recovered from COVID-19. Written as DNA, the CDR3 is TGTGCCAGCAGCCCGACCGGGACAGGCGGTGGAGAGCAGTACTTC. Translated: CASSPTGTGGGEQYF.